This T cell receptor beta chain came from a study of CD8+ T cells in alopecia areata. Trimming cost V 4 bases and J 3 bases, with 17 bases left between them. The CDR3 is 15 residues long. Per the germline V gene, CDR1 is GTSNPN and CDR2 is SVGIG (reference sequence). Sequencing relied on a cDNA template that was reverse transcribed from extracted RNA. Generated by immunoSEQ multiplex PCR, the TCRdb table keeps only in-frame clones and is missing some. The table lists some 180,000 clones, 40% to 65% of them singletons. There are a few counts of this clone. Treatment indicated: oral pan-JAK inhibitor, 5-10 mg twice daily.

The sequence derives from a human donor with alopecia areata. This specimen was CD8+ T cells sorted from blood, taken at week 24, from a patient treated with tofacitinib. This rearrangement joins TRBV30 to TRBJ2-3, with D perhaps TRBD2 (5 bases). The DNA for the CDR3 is TGTGCCTGGACGGCCACTAGGTCCGCGACAGATACGCAGTATTTT. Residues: CAWTATRSATDTQYF.